This T cell receptor beta chain was captured by sequencing in a study of blood T cell repertoires in COVID-19. In the study overall: PBMCs, B-cell-depleted T cells, or T cells provided the cDNA or gDNA that made up the material.

V was shortened by 4 bases and J by 6 bases, with 11 bases between the two germline ends. Germline CDR1 is SGHRS and CDR2 is YFSETQ. The CDR3 sequence is 13 residues long. As processed by the authors: The assay estimated nucleated cells by amplifying reference gene primers. The method was immunoSEQ multiplex PCR; TCRdb's version includes in-frame clones alone and lacks a portion of them. For V, J and clone size, that table is used; D and trimming come from the DNA. Of some 430,000 clones listed, roughly 87% are singletons. The chain joins TRBV5-1 to TRBJ2-1, with a tentative D call TRBD2 (5 bases). The sample consisted of PBMCs or T cells enriched from blood (not recorded which). This clonotype was sampled from a man younger than 30 who had recovered from COVID-19. The chain's CDR3 is CASSRGLGNEQFF. CDR3 sequence (DNA): TGCGCCAGCAGCCGGGGTTTGGGCAATGAGCAGTTCTTC.